Detailed here is one TCR beta chain. Germline loops: CDR1 SGHTA, CDR2 FQGNSA. Germline trimming cut 5 bases from V and 7 bases from J; bases unmatched to any gene: 6. The CDR3 consists of 13 residues. This entry is derived from a study of blood T cell repertoires in COVID-19. Study details: Specimens from acute and convalescent COVID-19 originated in the United States, Italy and Spain. T cells, B-cell-depleted T cells, or PBMCs provided the cDNA or gDNA that served as material.

As originally analysed: Scientists estimated how many nucleated cells there were by amplifying reference gene primers. The table came from immunoSEQ multiplex PCR; TCRdb's copy has only in-frame clones and leaves some out. D and trimming come from the DNA, and the V and J calls and clone size come from that table. The table shows about 120,000 clones, with roughly 91% occurring only once. The chain carries TRBV7-2 and TRBJ2-5; 8 bases match TRBD1. What was sequenced was peripheral blood. This clonotype was sampled from a human donor with acute or convalescent COVID-19. The donor label of this sample is uncertain. For the CDR3, the DNA is TGTGCCAGCAGCCCCAGACAGGGGCTGACCCAGTACTTC. This codes for CASSPRQGLTQYF.